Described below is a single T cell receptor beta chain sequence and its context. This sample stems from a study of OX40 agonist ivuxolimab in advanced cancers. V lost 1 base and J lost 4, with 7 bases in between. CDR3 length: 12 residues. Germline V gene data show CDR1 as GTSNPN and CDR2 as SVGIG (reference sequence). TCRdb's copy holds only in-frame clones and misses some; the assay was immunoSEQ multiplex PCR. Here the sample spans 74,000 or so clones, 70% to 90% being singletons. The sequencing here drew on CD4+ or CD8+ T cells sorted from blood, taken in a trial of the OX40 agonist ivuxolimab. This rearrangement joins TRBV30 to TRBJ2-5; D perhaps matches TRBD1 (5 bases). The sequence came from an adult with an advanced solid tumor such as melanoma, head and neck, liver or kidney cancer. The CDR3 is CAWSGQRETQYF. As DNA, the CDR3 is TGTGCCTGGAGTGGACAGAGAGAGACCCAGTACTTC.